These 27 T cell receptor beta chains originate from one sample sequenced in a study of T-cell reconstitution after alpha-beta-depleted transplantation in children. It was with unique molecular identifiers that the TCRbeta library was prepared. TCRdb redid the calling of the PCR reads with MiXCR, one entry per CDR3 protein. The table shows 500,000 or so distinct CDR3 sequences, with approximately 10% occurring only once. The input for sequencing was PBMCs, mostly from graft donor cells, taken 180 days after TCRalphabeta/CD19-depleted stem cell transplant. All receptors come from a female patient aged 2-15 years who had a stem cell transplant for aplastic anemia, so the T cells may come from the graft donor.

This clonotype has more than one count but fewer than ten. The chain is built from TRBV6-1 and TRBJ1-2; D might be TRBD1 (5 bases). Trimming took 4 bases from V and 4 from J, leaving 13 bases between them. Germline V lookup: CDR1 MNHNS, CDR2 SASEGT. The CDR3 consists of 14 residues. This CDR3 is CASSGRVVGYGYTF. The CDR3 DNA reads TGTGCCAGCAGTGGCAGGGTGGTGGGCTATGGCTACACCTTC.

V and J are TRBV29-1 and TRBJ2-4; D perhaps matches TRBD2 (5 bases). Trimming cost V 1 base and J 0 bases, with 13 bases left between them. Germline V gives CDR1 SQVTM, CDR2 ANQGSEA. This CDR3 is built from 16 residues. This chain's CDR3 is CSVEALGDLAKNIQYF. The CDR3 nucleotides read TGCAGCGTTGAAGCCCTCGGGGATTTAGCCAAAAACATTCAGTACTTC.

This clonotype was counted between two and nine times. The chain has TRBV6-6 and TRBJ2-7, with D possibly matching TRBD2 (5 bases). The CDR3 extends over 12 amino acids. Germline lookup yields CDR1 MNHNY and CDR2 SVGAGI (reference sequence). V was trimmed by 7 bases and J by 6 bases, leaving 13 bases between them. The CDR3 here is CASTPRGGEQYF. The CDR3 nucleotides are TGTGCCAGCACTCCTCGCGGAGGCGAGCAGTACTTC.

The gene calls are TRBV12-3 or TRBV12-4 and TRBJ2-1; 10 bases are shared with TRBD2. The CDR3 has 17 amino acids. The V gene end was trimmed by 6 bases and the J gene end by 9 bases; junction bases not matched to a gene: 17. The CDR3 DNA reads TGTGCCAGCAGCTTATCTAGCGGGAGCTGGCGGTGGGGTGAGCAGTTCTTC. Translating gives CASSLSSGSWRWGEQFF.

This clonotype showed up just a few times. The J gene is TRBJ2-7, the V gene TRBV9; the D gene is possibly TRBD1 (5 bases). The CDR3 loop spans 13 amino acids. CDR1 and CDR2 from the germline V gene are SGDLS and YYNGEE. V lost 0 bases and J lost 6, with 10 bases in between. CDR3: CASSVGLGVEQYF. In DNA form, the CDR3 reads TGTGCCAGCAGCGTAGGTTTAGGGGTCGAGCAGTACTTC.

The chain carries TRBV7-2 and TRBJ2-7; D not certain. Between the trimmed V and J ends, which lost 1 base and 2 bases, there was a span of 9 bases. The CDR3 runs 14 residues. CDR1 is SGHTA and CDR2 is FQGNSA in the germline V gene. CDR3 in amino acids: CASSLGRTTYEQYF. CDR3 nucleotide sequence: TGTGCCAGCAGCTTAGGAAGGACCACCTACGAGCAGTACTTC.

This chain connects TRBV9 to TRBJ1-6; a possible D gene is TRBD1 (6 bases). Germline CDR1 reads SGDLS; CDR2 reads YYNGEE. Deletions cut 6 bases from V and 5 bases from J, with 9 bases between. This CDR3 region has 13 residues. The CDR3 nucleotides read TGTGCCAGCACTAGACAGGATAATTCACCCCTCCACTTT. Protein product: CASTRQDNSPLHF.

This clonotype was found a few times. The V gene is TRBV7-9, the J gene TRBJ2-7; tentatively, D is TRBD1 or TRBD2 (6 bases each). The CDR3 runs to 17 residues. The V and J ends lost 1 base and 0 bases respectively, with 16 bases between them. Germline values: CDR1 SEHNR, CDR2 FQNEAQ (reference sequence). CDR3: CASSLGATGAGSYEQYF. The CDR3 nucleotides read TGTGCCAGCAGCTTAGGGGCTACGGGGGCTGGCTCCTACGAGCAGTACTTC.

The CDR3 DNA reads as TGTGCCAGCAGAACACCTGACAATGAGCAGTTCTTC. Protein product: CASRTPDNEQFF. The chain combines TRBV6-6 with TRBJ2-1; D remains unclear. Trimming took off 6 bases at V and 5 bases at J, with 8 bases between the two ends. This CDR3 spans 12 amino acids. Per the germline V gene, CDR1 is MNHNY and CDR2 is SVGAGI (reference sequence).

This chain joins TRBV4-2 and TRBJ1-6; TRBD1 matches at 7 bases. CDR1 and CDR2 from the germline V gene are LGHNA and YNFKEQ. V lost 0 bases to trimming and J lost 9 bases; unmatched junction nucleotides: 14. The CDR3 consists of 18 residues. This CDR3 is CASSQDRSAGGFSSPLHF. In DNA, the CDR3 is TGTGCCAGCAGCCAAGATCGGTCGGCAGGGGGATTTTCTTCACCCCTCCACTTT.

The chain combines TRBV29-1 with TRBJ1-4, with a weak D call TRBD1 (5 bases). CDR3 length equals 13 residues. Germline V gene sequence: CDR1 SQVTM, CDR2 ANQGSEA. V was clipped by 6 bases and J by 4 bases, with 12 bases between them. The CDR3 protein is CSVRGRGNEKLFF. The CDR3 DNA reads as TGCAGCGTGCGGGGGAGGGGTAATGAAAAACTGTTTTTT.

This clonotype was detected ten times or more. V gene TRBV15 combines with J gene TRBJ2-1, with TRBD2 as a possible D gene (6 bases). This CDR3 comprises 15 residues. Germline V gene sequence: CDR1 LNHNV, CDR2 YYDKDF (reference sequence). V shed 1 base and J shed 9 bases, with 16 bases lying between them. CDR3 loop: CATSRASGLLSEQFF. CDR3 sequence (DNA): TGTGCCACCAGCAGAGCTTCGGGACTCCTGAGTGAGCAGTTCTTC.

This clonotype was observed a handful of times. It is likely a read error, because the conserved phenylalanine at the end of the CDR3 is missing. The DNA is omitted, as the CDR3 cannot be located on it reliably, and the CDR3 follows TCRdb's listing. J is TRBJ1-1 and V is TRBV14. Termini included, the CDR3 measures 8 amino acids. CDR1 is SGHDN and CDR2 is FVKESK in the germline V gene. CDR3 sequence reads: CASSQDRL.

This clonotype is a singleton in its sample. The chain's CDR3 is CSATPTGGYTF. CDR3 in DNA: TGCAGTGCTACTCCCACAGGAGGCTACACCTTC. The chain has TRBV20-1 and TRBJ1-2; possibly TRBD1 for D (5 bases). The CDR3 totals 11 residues. Trimming pared 4 bases from V and 8 bases from J, leaving 11 bases between. In germline, CDR1 is DFQATT, CDR2 SNEGSKA (reference sequence).

The sample holds a few counts of this clonotype. The chain links TRBV11-1 to TRBJ2-1; 10 bases align to TRBD2. V dropped 5 bases and J dropped 5; count of bases not matched to a gene: 15. This CDR3 is 18 amino acids long. CDR1 is SGHAT, CDR2 FQDESV, per germline (reference sequence). In nucleotides, the CDR3 is TGTGCCAGCAGCCTTAGGACTAGCGGATACCTTCTGGACAATGAGCAGTTCTTC. It encodes CASSLRTSGYLLDNEQFF.

This clonotype was counted between two and nine times. V gene TRBV11-2 combines with J gene TRBJ2-1, with 12 bases identical to TRBD2. V trimming: 2 bases; J trimming: 7 bases; junction bases outside the gene matches: 3. CDR3 size: 15 residues. Germline V gene lookup returns CDR1 SGHAT and CDR2 FQNNGV. In DNA, the CDR3 is TGTGCCAGCAGCTTACTAGCGGGAGGGCGGAATGAGCAGTTCTTC. Its translation is CASSLLAGGRNEQFF.

This clonotype has only a few counts. The CDR3 coding sequence is TGTGCCAGCACCGTGACTAGAAGTTACGCAGATACGCAGTATTTT. Translating it yields CASTVTRSYADTQYF. The chain carries TRBV6-2 or TRBV6-3 and TRBJ2-3, with a weak D call TRBD2 (6 bases). V was cut by 7 bases and J by 4 bases, with 18 bases left in between. This CDR3 is built from 15 residues. Germline loops: CDR1 MNHEY, CDR2 SVGEGT.

The chain combines TRBV7-8 with TRBJ2-3, with 10 positions matching TRBD2. V was pared by 3 bases and J by 0 bases, with 3 bases of the junction left unmatched. CDR1 SGHVS and CDR2 FQNEAQ come from the germline V gene. The CDR3 length is 16 residues. Written as DNA, the CDR3 is TGTGCCAGCAGCTTGGGACTAGCGAGAAGCACAGATACGCAGTATTTT. Protein: CASSLGLARSTDTQYF.

CDR3 sequence reads: CSVLGLSYEQYF. DNA for the CDR3: TGCAGCGTGCTGGGCCTCTCCTACGAGCAGTACTTC. V usage is TRBV29-1 and J usage is TRBJ2-7; D is unresolved. From germline, CDR1 is SQVTM and CDR2 ANQGSEA. CDR3 size: 12 residues. V lost 6 bases and J 0 bases, leaving 9 bases between the germline ends.

V is TRBV9 and J is TRBJ2-7; D is unresolved. Trimming took off 0 bases at V and 7 bases at J, with 8 bases between the two ends. The CDR3 sequence is 12 residues long. From germline, CDR1 is SGDLS and CDR2 YYNGEE. This CDR3 reads CASSVALGEQYF. CDR3 sequence (DNA): TGTGCCAGCAGCGTAGCCTTGGGGGAGCAGTACTTC.

This clonotype was seen ten or more times. This chain connects TRBV20-1 to TRBJ2-7; the match to TRBD1 covers 8 bases. Germline V gives CDR1 DFQATT, CDR2 SNEGSKA (reference sequence). With V trimmed by 4 bases and J by 6 bases, 5 bases remained unmatched. The CDR3 is made up of 12 amino acids. CDR3 residues: CSATRTGSEQYF. The CDR3 DNA follows: TGCAGTGCTACCAGGACAGGGAGCGAGCAGTACTTC.

This clonotype was seen a handful of times. This chain links TRBV5-1 with TRBJ2-7; D is perhaps TRBD2 (5 bases). The CDR3 sequence is 14 residues long. CDR1 SGHRS and CDR2 YFSETQ come from the germline V gene. Trimming took off 1 base at V and 3 bases at J, with 11 bases between the two ends. CDR3 DNA: TGCGCCAGCAGCTTGCTAACGGGGAACTACGAGCAGTACTTC. Translation: CASSLLTGNYEQYF.

This clonotype was recorded at least ten times. The genes are TRBV20-1 and TRBJ2-7, with 10 bases matching TRBD2. J lost 0 bases, V lost 6 bases, and 8 bases had no gene match. Germline assignment: CDR1 DFQATT and CDR2 SNEGSKA (reference sequence). This CDR3 is built from 15 residues. CDR3 protein: CSAQGASGSSYEQYF. DNA of the CDR3: TGCAGTGCCCAAGGGGCTAGCGGGAGCTCCTACGAGCAGTACTTC.

This clonotype was seen a few times. The chain employs TRBV10-1 and TRBJ2-1; 14 bases are shared with TRBD2. Per germline, CDR1 WNHNN and CDR2 SYGVQD (reference sequence). The V gene end was trimmed by 1 base and the J gene end by 0 bases; junction bases not matched to a gene: 8. There are 20 residues in the CDR3. The CDR3 nucleotides read TGCGCCAGCAGTGAGTTCCCCCGGACTAGCGGGAGGAGCTCCTACAATGAGCAGTTCTTC. Its protein product is CASSEFPRTSGRSSYNEQFF.

The chain couples TRBV7-9 to TRBJ2-6, with 7 bases fitting TRBD1. J was trimmed by 3 bases and V by 1 base; bases with no gene match: 3. The CDR3 sequence is 16 residues long. Germline CDR1 and CDR2: SEHNR and FQNEAQ (reference sequence). CDR3 in amino acids: CASSLGDSIGANVLTF. DNA of the CDR3: TGTGCCAGCAGCTTAGGGGACAGCATTGGGGCCAACGTCCTGACTTTC.

The V gene is TRBV10-3, the J gene TRBJ2-3; the D is unclear. Trimming cost V 0 bases and J 2 bases, with 12 bases left between them. Germline CDR1 ENHRY, CDR2 SYGVKD. The length of the CDR3 is 16 residues. Here the CDR3 reads CAISESDGHSTDTQYF. The CDR3 bases are TGTGCCATCAGTGAGTCGGACGGCCACTCCACAGATACGCAGTATTTT.

This rearrangement joins TRBV7-9 to TRBJ1-2; D is possibly TRBD1 (5 bases). CDR1 and CDR2 (germline): SEHNR, FQNEAQ (reference sequence). The V and J ends lost 0 bases and 4 bases respectively, with 9 bases between them. The CDR3 runs 14 residues. CDR3 nucleotide sequence: TGTGCCAGCAGCTTAGCGTCCGGGGGCTATGGCTACACCTTC. This codes for CASSLASGGYGYTF.